The clone carrying this T cell receptor (beta chain) was recorded only once. Primers used in a second PCR of about 7 to 12 cycles were a sample-barcoded 5' primer and a J-beta primer mix. MiXCR, applied by TCRdb to the 5' RACE reads, yields one record per CDR3 protein. The repertoire includes about 640,000 distinct CDR3 sequences, around 54% of them detected once, and 30% to 45% sits in the top ten. This sample is drawn from a study of blood T cells in healthy people across ages. Extractions gave at least 5 micrograms of total RNA per sample. Sequencing used blood. The sequence was obtained from a man aged 60-69 years in good health.

The CDR3 sequence is CSVEVTGPGNEQYF. In DNA form, the CDR3 reads TGCAGCGTTGAAGTGACCGGGCCGGGCAATGAGCAGTACTTC. The chain is built from TRBV29-1 and TRBJ2-1; D is undetermined. Matching the DNA end better, TRBJ2-7 makes the J call doubtful. CDR3 size: 14 residues. From germline, CDR1 is SQVTM and CDR2 ANQGSEA.